Each of the 32 T cell receptor beta chains below was sequenced from the same sample in a study of T cell responses to AZD1222 COVID-19 vaccine. TCRdb's copy holds only in-frame clones and misses some; the assay was immunoSEQ multiplex PCR. The sample comprises 90,000 to 130,000 clones, 70% to 90% of which are singletons, and about 3% rests with the top ten. Here the sequenced sample was peripheral blood, taken on day 0 of AZD1222 vaccination. Receptors were obtained from an adult in good health.

The chain combines TRBV30 with TRBJ1-4, with D perhaps matching TRBD1 (5 bases). The V and J ends lost 2 bases and 8 bases respectively, with 15 bases between them. The length of the CDR3 is 14 residues. CDR1 and CDR2 (germline): GTSNPN, SVGIG (reference sequence). CDR3 loop: CAWSWAGRGEKLFF. The CDR3 DNA sequence: TGTGCCTGGAGTTGGGCTGGGAGGGGAGAAAAACTGTTTTTT.

The chain recombines TRBV7-7 with TRBJ1-6; TRBD1 is a possible D gene (6 bases). This CDR3 has 15 residues. CDR1 and CDR2 from the germline V gene are SSHAT and FNYEAQ (reference sequence). V was clipped by 1 base and J by 7 bases, with 11 bases between them. The DNA for the CDR3 is TGTGCCAGCAGCTTAGGGGGAGGGGGAAATTCACCCCTCCACTTT. Translation: CASSLGGGGNSPLHF.

The chain employs TRBV12-5 and TRBJ2-3; 13 nucleotides align to TRBD2. This CDR3 is built from 17 residues. Germline lookup yields CDR1 LGHNT and CDR2 FRNRAP. With V trimmed by 1 base and J by 4 bases, 5 bases remained unmatched. This chain's CDR3 is CASGLGTSGGASDTQYF. CDR3 in DNA: TGTGCTAGTGGTTTGGGAACTAGCGGGGGGGCTTCAGATACGCAGTATTTT. The full variable domain, its missing parts supplied by reference TRBV12-5 and TRBJ2-3, is DARVTQTPRHKVTEMGQEVTMRCQPILGHNTVFWYRQTMMQGLELLAYFRNRAPLDDSGMPKDRFSAEMPDATLATLKIQPSEPRDSAVYFCASGLGTSGGASDTQYFGPGTRLTVL.

The rearrangement links TRBV3-1 (or the pseudogene TRBV3-2) to TRBJ1-2; 10 bases agree with TRBD1. This CDR3 comprises 15 residues. The germline CDR1 and CDR2 sequences are LGHDT and YNNKEL (reference sequence). V dropped 5 bases and J dropped 7; count of bases not matched to a gene: 10. CDR3 bases: TGTGCCAGCAGCGCTGTAGGCGGACAGGGGGGTGGCTACACCTTC. Translation: CASSAVGGQGGGYTF.

The chain combines TRBV15 with TRBJ2-1; TRBD2 is a possible D gene (6 bases). The V and J ends lost 0 bases and 4 bases respectively, with 19 bases between them. This CDR3 has 18 residues. Germline V CDR1 and CDR2: LNHNV, YYDKDF (reference sequence). CDR3 DNA sequence: TGTGCCACCAGCAGAGATCTAGCGTTCCAAAGTGGGTACAATGAGCAGTTCTTC. Its translation is CATSRDLAFQSGYNEQFF.

CDR3 coding DNA: TGTGCCAGCAGTTCTCTGGCAGGGGTGGCTGAAGCTTTCTTT. Its protein is CASSSLAGVAEAFF. The chain is built from TRBV6-6 and TRBJ1-1, with D perhaps TRBD1 (6 bases). Trimming shortened V by 4 bases and J by 6 bases, and 15 bases separated the two germline ends. This CDR3 contains 14 residues. The germline gives CDR1 MNHNY, CDR2 SVGAGI (reference sequence).

The chain uses TRBV3-1 (or the pseudogene TRBV3-2) and TRBJ2-7; TRBD1 matches 11 bases. CDR1 is LGHDT, CDR2 YNNKEL, per germline (reference sequence). CDR3 length equals 15 residues. With 1 base clipped from V and 3 bases from J, the junction kept 2 bases outside the gene matches. The CDR3 sequence: CASSQGGTGGYEQYF. CDR3 bases: TGTGCCAGCAGCCAAGGGGGGACAGGGGGCTACGAGCAGTACTTC.

This clone occurred a few times. The chain is built from TRBV19 and TRBJ1-2; D uncertain. The CDR3 is made up of 14 amino acids. The germline V gene has CDR1 LNHDA and CDR2 SQIVND (reference sequence). V lost 7 bases, J lost 3 bases, and 15 bases lay in between. The CDR3 loop is CASNNLRADYGYTF. The CDR3, as DNA: TGTGCCAGTAATAACCTCCGGGCGGACTATGGCTACACCTTC.

The V and J genes are TRBV7-9 and TRBJ1-5; D gene uncertain. The CDR3 totals 16 residues. Trimming took off 2 bases at V and 1 base at J, with 12 bases between the two ends. CDR1 SEHNR and CDR2 FQNEAQ come from the germline V gene (reference sequence). As DNA, the CDR3 is TGTGCCAGCAGCTTATTTATGCCCACAAGCAATCAGCCCCAGCATTTT. This translates into CASSLFMPTSNQPQHF.

The chain uses TRBV10-2 and TRBJ1-1; no clear D. V gave up 4 bases and J gave up 4 bases, with 13 bases separating them. CDR1 is WSHSY, CDR2 SAAADI, per germline. The CDR3 length is 14 residues. CDR3 sequence reads: CASSGSGSVTEAFF. CDR3 sequence (DNA): TGCGCCAGCAGTGGATCTGGATCGGTCACTGAAGCTTTCTTT.

The V gene is TRBV28, the J gene TRBJ2-3; D remains unclear. Trimming left V 3 bases short and J 8 bases short, with 9 bases between. Looked up from germline, CDR1 is MDHEN and CDR2 is SYDVKM. The CDR3 has 12 residues. CDR3 in DNA: TGTGCCAGCAGTTTTCCGGACCTTACGCAGTATTTT. It specifies CASSFPDLTQYF.

The chain carries TRBV5-6 and TRBJ2-5, with TRBD1 matching 7 bases. The CDR3 covers 16 residues. CDR1 and CDR2 from the germline V gene are SGHDT and YYEEEE. With 0 bases clipped from V and 1 base from J, the junction kept 6 bases outside the gene matches. CDR3 sequence (DNA): TGTGCCAGCAGCTTGGGGGCAGGGGGTTCCCAAGAGACCCAGTACTTC. It is translated as CASSLGAGGSQETQYF.

The J gene is TRBJ2-7, the V gene TRBV7-9; 12 bases map to TRBD1. Germline V gene lookup returns CDR1 SEHNR and CDR2 FQNEAQ (reference sequence). V shed 5 bases, J shed 3 bases, and the junction held 11 bases outside the gene matches. This CDR3 comprises 17 residues. The CDR3, as DNA: TGTGCCAGCAGCGCGGGACAGGGGGCCTCTACGTTCTACGAGCAGTACTTC. It translates to CASSAGQGASTFYEQYF. Complete variable domain (other parts from reference TRBV7-9 and TRBJ2-7): DTGVSQNPRHKITKRGQNVTFRCDPISEHNRLYWYRQTLGQGPEFLTYFQNEAQLEKSRLLSDRFSAERPKGSFSTLEIQRTEQGDSAMYLCASSAGQGASTFYEQYFGPGTRLTVT.

This chain joins TRBV19 and TRBJ1-5; D is uncertain. The V and J ends lost 5 bases and 4 bases respectively, with 9 bases between them. Germline CDR1 reads LNHDA; CDR2 reads SQIVND (reference sequence). The CDR3 has 13 residues. The CDR3 DNA is TGTGCCAGTAGTTGGGGTCCAAATCAGCCCCAGCATTTT. Its protein is CASSWGPNQPQHF.

This clone has just a few counts. CDR3 sequence: CASSFTQTARPTDTQYF. In DNA form, the CDR3 reads TGTGCCAGCAGCTTCACACAGACAGCACGCCCGACAGATACGCAGTATTTT. V and J are TRBV5-4 and TRBJ2-3, with D perhaps matching TRBD1 (5 bases). The CDR3 is 17 amino acids. Trimming removed 2 bases from V and 3 bases from J, with 19 bases in between. The germline gives CDR1 SGHNT, CDR2 YYREEE (reference sequence).

This sequence joins TRBV5-1 and TRBJ2-2, with D perhaps matching TRBD1 or TRBD2 (6 bases each). The CDR3 consists of 15 residues. Germline V gene lookup returns CDR1 SGHRS and CDR2 YFSETQ. Trimming removed 2 bases at V and 4 bases at J, with 12 bases between. This CDR3 reads CASSLGGTSTGELFF. In DNA form, the CDR3 reads TGCGCCAGCAGCTTAGGGGGGACCAGCACCGGGGAGCTGTTTTTT. Supplemented by reference TRBV5-1 and TRBJ2-2, the full variable domain reads KAGVTQTPRYLIKTRGQQVTLSCSPISGHRSVSWYQQTPGQGLQFLFEYFSETQRNKGNFPGRFSGRQFSNSRSEMNVSTLELGDSALYLCASSLGGTSTGELFFGEGSRLTVL.

This clone was observed a few times. The rearrangement joins TRBV30 to TRBJ1-1; tentatively, D is TRBD1 (5 bases). Germline loops: CDR1 GTSNPN, CDR2 SVGIG (reference sequence). With 0 bases removed from V and 2 bases from J, the gap between germline ends came to 10 bases. The CDR3 length is 14 residues. The CDR3 DNA follows: TGTGCCTGGAGTGTTGGAGGGGCTAACACTGAAGCTTTCTTT. It specifies CAWSVGGANTEAFF.

CDR3 bases: TGTGCCAGCAGCTTGTTGGTAGGTGGACCCAAAGAGACCCAGTACTTC. This codes for CASSLLVGGPKETQYF. The chain combines TRBV5-6 with TRBJ2-5; D not resolved. Trimming took off 1 base at V and 3 bases at J, with 16 bases between the two ends. CDR3 length equals 16 residues. Germline CDR1 is SGHDT and CDR2 is YYEEEE. Looking up the rest from reference TRBV5-6 and TRBJ2-5 gives the full variable domain: DAGVTQSPTHLIKTRGQQVTLRCSPKSGHDTVSWYQQALGQGPQFIFQYYEEEERQRGNFPDRFSGHQFPNYSSELNVNALLLGDSALYLCASSLLVGGPKETQYFGPGTRLLVL.

The V gene is TRBV25-1, the J gene TRBJ2-1, with 8 positions matching TRBD1. This CDR3 is 14 amino acids long. Germline V gives CDR1 MGHDK, CDR2 SYGVNS. The trim removed 6 bases at V and 8 bases at J, leaving 9 bases unmatched. CDR3 bases: TGTGCCAGCAGGATAGGACAGGGTCGGGATGAGCAGTTCTTC. The encoded protein is CASRIGQGRDEQFF.

The J gene is TRBJ1-5, the V gene TRBV7-9; D gene unclear. This CDR3 has 12 amino acids. The V end lost 5 bases, the J end lost 9 bases, and 11 bases lay between the germline ends. Germline assignment: CDR1 SEHNR and CDR2 FQNEAQ (reference sequence). The chain's CDR3 is CASSPSTGPQHF. The CDR3 nucleotides read TGTGCCAGCAGCCCCTCTACGGGGCCCCAGCATTTT.

This clone occurred once. A junction boundary mismatches the germline segment, possibly from a read error. V gene TRBV5-8 combines with J gene TRBJ1-6; the match to TRBD1 covers 8 bases. The germline CDR1 and CDR2 sequences are SGHTS and YDEGEE. The CDR3 has 13 amino acids. The CDR3 sequence is CANSLVGTGGLHF. The DNA for the CDR3 is TGTGCCAACAGCTTGGTAGGGACAGGCGGTCTCCACTTT.

The chain is built from TRBV11-2 and TRBJ1-6, with 10 bases aligning to TRBD1. The CDR3 is 15 amino acids. With V trimmed by 4 bases and J by 17 bases, 14 bases remained unmatched. Germline V lookup: CDR1 SGHAT, CDR2 FQNNGV. As DNA, the CDR3 is TGTGCCAGCAGCTCCGACCCGGACAGGGGGTCACGGGTCCACTTT. It yields the protein CASSSDPDRGSRVHF.

Concerning this clone itself: The junction does not match germline at one end; this may be a read error. The chain couples TRBV7-6 to TRBJ1-1; tentative D call: TRBD1 (5 bases). This CDR3 has 15 residues. Germline assignment: CDR1 SGHVS and CDR2 FNYEAQ. CDR3 DNA: TGTGCCAGCAGCTTAGCGGCAGGGTTGAACACTGAAGTTTTCTTT. This encodes CASSLAAGLNTEVFF.

The chain combines TRBV11-2 with TRBJ1-6, with D unclear. Germline CDR1 is SGHAT and CDR2 is FQNNGV. The CDR3 totals 17 residues. V was pared by 1 base and J by 6 bases, with 16 bases between. The CDR3 sequence: CASSLAYLVIGNSPLHF. The CDR3 DNA is TGTGCCAGCAGCTTAGCTTACCTGGTTATCGGTAATTCACCCCTCCACTTT.

The sample holds a few counts of this clone. V is TRBV6-5 and J is TRBJ1-4; the D is unclear. V lost 7 bases to trimming and J lost 7 bases, with 16 bases between them. In germline, CDR1 is MNHEY, CDR2 SVGAGI. The CDR3 is made up of 14 amino acids. The CDR3 sequence: CASTPFLVGEKLFF. CDR3 in DNA: TGTGCCAGCACCCCCTTTCTGGTGGGTGAAAAACTGTTTTTT.

This chain joins TRBV27 and TRBJ2-2, with TRBD1 matching over 8 bases. The J segment lost 2 bases and the V segment lost 2 bases, leaving 7 bases of the junction unmatched. The CDR3 sequence is 17 residues long. Germline values: CDR1 MNHEY, CDR2 SMNVEV (reference sequence). In nucleotides, the CDR3 is TGTGCCAGCAGTTTAACGGGGCAGGGGGCCAACACCGGGGAGCTGTTTTTT. Encoded protein: CASSLTGQGANTGELFF.

CDR3 amino acids: CASSRGFSTDTQYF. CDR3 DNA sequence: TGTGCCAGCAGCAGGGGTTTTAGCACAGATACGCAGTATTTT. The chain couples TRBV5-4 to TRBJ2-3; perhaps TRBD1 as D (5 bases). V lost 4 bases and J lost 0, with 9 bases in between. The V gene's germline CDR1 is SGHNT and CDR2 YYREEE (reference sequence). The CDR3 totals 14 residues.

The gene calls are TRBV1 and TRBJ2-7; the D segment call TRBD2 is taken from the table without a DNA check. TRBV1 is assigned pseudogene status. This CDR3 is built from 15 residues. The CDR3 DNA reads as TGCACCAGCAGCCCCAAGGGAGGGGCCCACTACGAGCAGTACTTC. It yields the protein CTSSPKGGAHYEQYF.

This rearrangement joins TRBV27 to TRBJ2-7, with TRBD2 matching 8 bases. The V gene end was trimmed by 5 bases and the J gene end by 5 bases; junction bases not matched to a gene: 8. The CDR3 covers 14 residues. Germline-derived CDR1 and CDR2 are MNHEY and SMNVEV (reference sequence). CDR3 residues: CASSPGLVYHEQYF. CDR3 DNA sequence: TGTGCCAGCAGTCCGGGACTAGTTTACCACGAGCAGTACTTC.

The chain joins TRBV5-1 to TRBJ2-7; 8 positions match TRBD1. The trim removed 7 bases at V and 2 bases at J, leaving 17 bases unmatched. This CDR3 is built from 17 residues. CDR1 and CDR2 from the germline V gene are SGHRS and YFSETQ. In DNA, the CDR3 is TGCGCCAGCCGACGCCGGGACAGGACCCTCCTTACCTACGAGCAGTACTTC. Residues: CASRRRDRTLLTYEQYF.

The chain uses TRBV19 and TRBJ2-2; no definite D call. The CDR3 runs 14 residues. Germline lookup yields CDR1 LNHDA and CDR2 SQIVND (reference sequence). V lost 3 bases and J 1 base, leaving 6 bases between the germline ends. CDR3 nucleotides: TGTGCCAGTAGTATTCCCGGGAACACCGGGGAGCTGTTTTTT. Protein sequence: CASSIPGNTGELFF.

J is TRBJ2-5 and V is TRBV29-1; D not resolved. The CDR3 runs 10 residues. The V gene's germline CDR1 is SQVTM and CDR2 ANQGSEA. Trimming left V 4 bases short and J 5 bases short, with 5 bases between. The CDR3 sequence is CSVVIETQYF. CDR3 nucleotide sequence: TGCAGCGTTGTCATTGAGACCCAGTACTTC. Drawing the rest from reference TRBV29-1 and TRBJ2-5, the complete variable domain is SAVISQKPSRDICQRGTSLTIQCQVDSQVTMMFWYRQQPGQSLTLIATANQGSEATYESGFVIDKFPISRPNLTFSTLTVSNMSPEDSSIYLCSVVIETQYFGPGTRLLVL.